This TCR beta chain was identified during a study of blood T cell repertoires in COVID-19. Clones were sequenced by immunoSEQ multiplex PCR, and TCRdb holds only the in-frame ones, with some missing. Here the sample spans more than 95,000 clones, around four fifths being singletons. This clone was counted once. The CDR3 contains 14 residues. Germline CDR1 and CDR2: SGHAT and FQNNGV. With 1 base removed from V and 6 bases from J, the gap between germline ends came to 12 bases. What was sequenced was peripheral blood. The receptor comes from a man younger than 40 with acute or convalescent COVID-19. The chain is built from TRBV11-2 and TRBJ1-1; D remains unclear. The DNA of the CDR3 is TGTGCCAGCAGCTTAGTTGGTGGCTCCGCTGAAGCTTTCTTT. Encoded protein: CASSLVGGSAEAFF.